The subject of this entry is one T cell receptor (beta chain). The CDR3 has 17 residues. Germline lookup yields CDR1 KGHSH and CDR2 LQKENI. Germline trimming cut 0 bases from V and 3 bases from J; bases unmatched to any gene: 3. This entry comes from a study of radiotherapy plus CTLA-4 blockade in lung cancer. Data came from immunoSEQ multiplex PCR; TCRdb stores just in-frame clones and leaves some out. This sample has tens of thousands of clones; 72% occur once, and the top ten carry 11% to 15%. The chain uses TRBV18 and TRBJ2-6; 9 bases align to TRBD1. The sample here was peripheral blood, taken from a patient treated with radiotherapy plus ipilimumab. This receptor was identified in a human donor with non-small cell lung cancer that progressed on radiotherapy plus ipilimumab. The CDR3 protein is CASSPPGQGSGANVLTF. The CDR3 DNA is TGTGCCAGCTCACCACCGGGACAGGGTAGTGGGGCCAACGTCCTGACTTTC.